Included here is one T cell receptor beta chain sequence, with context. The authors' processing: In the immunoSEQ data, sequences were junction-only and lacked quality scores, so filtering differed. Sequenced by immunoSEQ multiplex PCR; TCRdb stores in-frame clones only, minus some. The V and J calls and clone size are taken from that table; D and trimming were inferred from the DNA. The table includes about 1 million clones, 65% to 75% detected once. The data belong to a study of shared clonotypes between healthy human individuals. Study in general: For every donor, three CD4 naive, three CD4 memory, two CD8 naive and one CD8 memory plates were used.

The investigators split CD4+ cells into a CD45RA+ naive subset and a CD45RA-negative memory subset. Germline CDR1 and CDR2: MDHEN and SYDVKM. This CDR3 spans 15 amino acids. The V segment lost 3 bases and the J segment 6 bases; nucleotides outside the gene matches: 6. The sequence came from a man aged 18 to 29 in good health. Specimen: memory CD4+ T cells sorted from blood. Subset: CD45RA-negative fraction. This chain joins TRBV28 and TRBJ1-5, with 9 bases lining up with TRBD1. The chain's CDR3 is CASSLAGTGIQPQHF. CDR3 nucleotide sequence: TGTGCCAGCAGTTTGGCCGGGACAGGGATTCAGCCCCAGCATTTT.